The T cell receptor (beta chain) under discussion was sequenced for a study of OX40 agonist ivuxolimab in advanced cancers. Background on the whole study: Ivuxolimab was an agonistic, fully human IgG2 monoclonal antibody directed against OX40 (CD134), a costimulatory receptor. A male proportion of roughly 80% and a mean age of approximately 60 years, ranging from 23 to 79, were recorded for the dose-escalation cohort. The paper reports the monotherapy dose-escalation portion (N of about 54 patients) of the phase I ivuxolimab trial. The point of sequencing TCRbeta in the periphery was to test whether ivuxolimab changed TCR sequence diversity and drove clonal T-cell expansion. Prior anti-PD-1, anti-PD-L1 or anti-CTLA-4 therapy was permitted, and checkpoint inhibitors had been received by roughly two fifths of dose-escalation patients. Intravenous ivuxolimab was administered to patients every 2 weeks at six dose levels: 0.01, 0.1, 0.3, 1.5, 3 and 10 mg/kg. Among the roughly 50 dose-escalation patients, around 19 had hepatocellular carcinoma, roughly 15 melanoma, 9 renal cell carcinoma and 9 head and neck cancer. Partial responses occurred in three dose-escalation patients: two with cutaneous melanoma and one with hepatocellular carcinoma.

General study outcomes and caveats: In partial responders in the 0.1-3.0 mg/kg groups, normalized peripheral clonal expansion was found to be among the lowest, especially among CD8+ T cells. At doses from 0.1 to 3.0 mg/kg, clonal expansion was seen in both CD4+ and CD8+ blood T cells between baseline and week 6. After ivuxolimab, CD8+ T cells had more expanded clones than CD4+ T cells on average. Low levels of normalized T-cell clonal expansion were also seen in some patients who did not respond. Antigen specificity was not determined for the clonally expanded peripheral T cells.

Patients with a history of autoimmune disease or receiving systemic immunosuppression were excluded from the trial. Peripheral blood for TCR sequencing was collected from all dose cohorts at baseline, on cycle 4 day 1, and on cycle 7 day 1. The samples were taken from a phase I, first-in-human, multicenter, open-label dose-escalation trial of ivuxolimab. The trial enrolled adults with locally advanced or metastatic head and neck squamous cell, hepatocellular, melanoma or renal cell carcinoma. Before TCR sequencing, CD4+ T cells and CD8+ T cells were sorted from peripheral blood as separate populations. To sequence the TCRbeta CDR3 region, genomic DNA was isolated from the sorted cells. The immunoSEQ Assay was used for sequencing of TCRbeta CDR3 regions. TCRdb holds this immuneACCESS table with in-frame rearrangements only. Some clones are missing; in checked studies, unresolved V genes explain under half, and the rest has no known cause. The sample has tens of thousands of clones on record, under 95% of them singletons. The ten largest account for around 3.5% of the sample.

V is shortened by 5 bases, J by 0 bases, and the region joining them spans 7 bases. Inclusive of the bounding cysteine and phenylalanine, the CDR3 is 13 residues long. Only the CDR3 DNA is retained, 39 bases long and in frame from the first base. CDR1 and CDR2 were assigned from the germline V gene (reference sequence) as MNHNY and SVGAGI. With regard to this clone: There is no known antigen for this receptor. Base qualities were left out, and no much larger clone turns up one base away.

The sequence was obtained from an adult with an advanced solid tumor such as melanoma, head and neck, liver or kidney cancer. Here the sequenced sample was CD4+ or CD8+ T cells sorted from blood, taken in a trial of the OX40 agonist ivuxolimab. The rearranged segments are TRBV6-6 and TRBJ1-1, with the D segment identity uncertain. The CDR3 reads CASSKRVNTEAFF. In nucleotides, the sequence is TGTGCCAGCAGTAAAAGGGTGAACACTGAAGCTTTCTTT.